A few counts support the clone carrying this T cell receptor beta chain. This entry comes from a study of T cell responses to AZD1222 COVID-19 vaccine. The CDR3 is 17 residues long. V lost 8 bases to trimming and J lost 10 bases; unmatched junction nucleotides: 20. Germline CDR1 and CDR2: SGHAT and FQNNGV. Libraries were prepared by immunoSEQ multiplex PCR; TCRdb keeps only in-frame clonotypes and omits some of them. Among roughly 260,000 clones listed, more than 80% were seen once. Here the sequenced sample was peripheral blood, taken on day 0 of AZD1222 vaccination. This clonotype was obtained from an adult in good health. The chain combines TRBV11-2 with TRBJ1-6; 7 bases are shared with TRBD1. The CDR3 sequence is CASHSLRSGGGKSPLHF. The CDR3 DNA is TGTGCCAGCCACAGCTTACGGTCAGGGGGAGGTAAATCACCCCTCCACTTT.